Here is one T cell receptor (beta chain) with its context. Its matching antigen is unknown. The data were taken from a study of blood T cells in healthy people across ages. Whole-study findings and limits: It was found that TCR beta diversity correlated strongly with the percentage of naive T cells.

The study drew donors from healthy Caucasian individuals in Russia aged roughly 6 to 90. Using a J-beta primer mix together with a sample-barcoded 5' primer, a second PCR was run for roughly 6 to 11 cycles. TCRdb itself ran the 5' RACE reads through MiXCR, one entry per CDR3 protein. The table lists some 1.5 million distinct CDR3 sequences, 28% of them singletons. This receptor was identified in a woman aged 25 to 39 in good health. The sequenced material came from blood.

CDR3 region: CSAGTPSTGELFF. CDR3 bases: TGCAGCGCCGGGACTCCGAGCACCGGGGAGCTGTTTTTT. V gene TRBV29-1 combines with J gene TRBJ2-2; tentative D call: TRBD2 (6 bases). The CDR3 totals 13 residues. V lost 7 bases, J lost 4 bases, and 13 bases lay in between. The germline V gene encodes CDR1 SQVTM and CDR2 ANQGSEA.